The rows below give T cell receptor beta chains drawn from one sample of a study of cytomegalovirus exposure and HLA in healthy donors. Only in-frame clones appear in the TCRdb table, and some are missing; sequencing was by immunoSEQ multiplex PCR. This sample has 110,000 to 150,000 clones, with roughly 72% found just once. Sequenced: PBMCs. These receptors all stem from a man aged 40-49 years in good health and CMV-seronegative. Each CDR3 is given with its conserved first and last residue. A D gene is named only where the DNA matches it firmly. Clone sizes are given selectively: once, few, many, or a class where the clone is expanded.

>TRBJ1-6|NA|TRBV5-1|NA
TGCGCCAGCAGCCCCACCGGGATGTTGGGAAATTCACCCCTCCACTTT
CASSPTGMLGNSPLHF
>TRBJ2-3|NA|TRBV5-6|TRBD2
TGTGCCAGCAGCTTGTTTAGCGGGGGGACGGTGGACGATACGCAGTATTTT
CASSLFSGGTVDDTQYF
>TRBJ2-3|NA|TRBV6-1|TRBD2
TGTGCCAGCAGGGAAAGCGGGAGTTACACAGATACGCAGTATTTT
CASRESGSYTDTQYF
>TRBJ1-3|NA|TRBV28|TRBD1
TGTGCCACCAAGGACAGGGACTATAGATCTGGAAACACCATATATTTT
CATKDRDYRSGNTIYF
>TRBJ2-1|NA|TRBV7-7|NA
TGTGCCAGCAGCGATGGGGCGGGGGCAAGGCAGTTCTTC
CASSDGAGARQFF
>TRBJ2-1|NA|TRBV10-3|TRBD2
TGTGCCATTACAGCGGGATATTACAATGAGCAGTTCTTC
CAITAGYYNEQFF
>TRBJ2-5|NA|TRBV5-4|NA
TGTGCCAGCAGCTTTCCCCTGGGGAGGGGGGGGCAAGGGACCCAGTACTTC
CASSFPLGRGGQGTQYF
>TRBJ1-4|NA|TRBV6-6|NA
TGTGCCAGCAGTTACCGGGAGGGTGAAAAACTGTTTTTT
CASSYREGEKLFF
>TRBJ1-5|NA|TRBV7-9|NA
TGTGCCAGCAGCTTAGCATCCCCGGGACAGCCCCAGCATTTT
CASSLASPGQPQHF
>TRBJ1-1|NA|TRBV5-6|NA
TGTGCCAGCAGCTTGAAATTCCGCGTGTTTCGACAGACTAGAGGTGAAGCTTTCTTT
CASSLKFRVFRQTRGEAFF
>TRBJ1-2|NA|TRBV18|NA
TGTGCCAGCTCACCACCTCAGCGGTATGGCTACACCTTC
CASSPPQRYGYTF
>TRBJ1-3|NA|TRBV5-1|NA
TGCGCCAGCAGCTTGGCAACTGGAAACACCATATATTTT
CASSLATGNTIYF
>TRBJ1-1|NA|TRBV7-9|NA
TGTGCCGTTGGGGGGGGGAGGAACACTGAAGCTTTCTTT
CAVGGGRNTEAFF
>TRBJ2-7|NA|TRBV11-2|TRBD2
TGTGCCAGCAGCTTGGGTTTTGGCGGGGGGTACGAGCAGTACTTC
CASSLGFGGGYEQYF
>TRBJ2-7|NA|TRBV7-2|TRBD2
TGTGCCAGCAGCTTATTGGGGACTAGCGGCCCCCTGGAGCAGTACTTC
CASSLLGTSGPLEQYF
>TRBJ1-6|NA|TRBV7-9|TRBD1
TGTGCCAGCAGCTATAATGACAGGGCTAATTCACCCCTCCACTTT
CASSYNDRANSPLHF
>TRBJ1-4|NA|TRBV18|TRBD1
TGTGCCAGCTCACCCGGAGGGACAGGGAGCGAAAAACTGTTTTTT
CASSPGGTGSEKLFF
>TRBJ1-3|NA|TRBV15|NA
TGTGCCACCAGCAGAGGGAGGCTAAACTGGGCTGGAAACACCATATATTTT
CATSRGRLNWAGNTIYF
>TRBJ2-1|NA|TRBV29-1|NA
TGCAGCGTTGAAGATGAGGACTCGAGCTCCTACAATGAGCAGTTCTTC
CSVEDEDSSSYNEQFF
>TRBJ1-1|NA|TRBV29-1|NA
TGCAGCGTGGCCAGGCTCAACACTGAAGCTTTCTTT
CSVARLNTEAFF
>TRBJ1-4|NA|TRBV2|NA
TGTGCCAGCAGTGAACAGGGGAATGAAAAACTGTTTTTT
CASSEQGNEKLFF
>TRBJ2-2|NA|TRBV18|NA
TGTGCCAGCTCACTTCCGGAGAGGCAGCTGTTTTTT
CASSLPERQLFF
>TRBJ2-2|few|TRBV2|NA
TGTGCCAGCAGTGGTCGGGATACCGGGGAGCTGTTTTTT
CASSGRDTGELFF
>TRBJ1-1|NA|TRBV7-9|TRBD1
TGTGCCAGCAGCCTCGCGGATAGACAGGGGGAAAGACTACACTTT
CASSLADRQGERLHF
>TRBJ2-7|NA|TRBV10-3|NA
TGTGCCATCAGCGAGACTCGCGGGACGGTTTATTACGAGCAGTACTTC
CAISETRGTVYYEQYF
>TRBJ1-1|once|TRBV30|NA
TGTGCCTGGATCGGGGGGATGAACACTGAAGCTTTCTTT
CAWIGGMNTEAFF
>TRBJ1-1|NA|TRBV18|NA
TGTGCCAGCTCGACGGACGCGGAGGTAATCACTGAAGCTTTCTTT
CASSTDAEVITEAFF
>TRBJ2-1|NA|TRBV7-6|TRBD2
TGTGCCAGCAGCTTAACTAGCGGAACCTACAATGAGCAGTTCTTC
CASSLTSGTYNEQFF
>TRBJ1-1|NA|TRBV6-5|NA
TGTGCCAGCAGTTATGAAGCGAACACTGAAGCTTTCTTT
CASSYEANTEAFF
>TRBJ2-1|NA|TRBV27|TRBD2
TGTGCCAGCAGTCCAGCTAGCGGGAGGCCCAATGAGCAGTTCTTC
CASSPASGRPNEQFF
>TRBJ1-5|once|TRBV25-1|NA
TGTGCCAGCAGCTTTCAGGGCGATCAGCCCCAGCATTTT
CASSFQGDQPQHF
>TRBJ2-3|NA|TRBV6-5|NA
TGTGCCAGCAACAGGGCCAGCACAGATACGCAGTATTTT
CASNRASTDTQYF
>TRBJ2-5|NA|TRBV10-3|NA
TGTGCCATCAGTGAGGACAGTTGGTACCAAGAGACCCAGTACTTC
CAISEDSWYQETQYF
>TRBJ2-7|NA|TRBV5-6|NA
TGTGCCAGCAGCCTACACAGGGCCGGGTCCTACGAGCAGTACTTC
CASSLHRAGSYEQYF
>TRBJ1-5|NA|TRBV19|TRBD1
TGTGCCAGTAGTATGAGGCAGGGGGGATATCAGCCCCAGCATTTT
CASSMRQGGYQPQHF
>TRBJ1-3|NA|TRBV7-2|NA
TGTGCCAGCAGCTCATCAGATTACTCTGGAAACACCATATATTTT
CASSSSDYSGNTIYF
>TRBJ2-5|NA|TRBV9|NA
TGTGCCAGCAGCGTAGGCAGCGGGCAAGAGACCCAGTACTTC
CASSVGSGQETQYF
>TRBJ2-7|NA|TRBV25-1|TRBD2
TGTGCCAGCAGTGAACTAGCGGGAACCTACGAGCAGTACTTC
CASSELAGTYEQYF
>TRBJ2-5|NA|TRBV10-3|TRBD1
TGTGCCATCAGTGGCCTCGGGACAGGGGGGGAGACCCAGTACTTC
CAISGLGTGGETQYF
>TRBJ1-1|NA|TRBV18|NA
TGTGCCAGCTCACCATACATGGGGCAGTCGGCTTTCTTT
CASSPYMGQSAFF
>TRBJ2-1|NA|TRBV13|TRBD2
TGTGCCAGCAGCCCAGGACTAGCGGGTTTCTCCTACAATGAGCAGTTCTTC
CASSPGLAGFSYNEQFF
>TRBJ1-3|once|TRBV15|TRBD1
TGTGCCACCAGCGTAACGGACAGGATTTCTTTATCTTCCGGAAACACCATATATTTT
CATSVTDRISLSSGNTIYF
>TRBJ1-3|NA|TRBV7-9|TRBD1
TGTGCCAGCAGGGGGACAGTCTCTGGAAACACCATATATTTT
CASRGTVSGNTIYF
>TRBJ1-1|few|TRBV4-3|TRBD1
TGCGCCAGCAGCCAAGACCGAATACAGGGGTTATCAGGAGCTTTCTTT
CASSQDRIQGLSGAFF
>TRBJ2-1|NA|TRBV7-9|TRBD2
TGTGCCAGCGTAACTCTAGCGGGAGGAGCAAATGAGCAGTTCTTC
CASVTLAGGANEQFF
>TRBJ1-1|NA|TRBV10-1|TRBD1
TGCGCCAGCAGAAAGGGACAGGGGGATACTGAAGCTTTCTTT
CASRKGQGDTEAFF
>TRBJ1-1|NA|TRBV11-3|NA
TGTTTGGGGGGGGTAGGCACTGAAGCTTTCTTT
CLGGVGTEAFF